The 19 T cell receptor beta chains reported below all come from one sample, sequenced in a study of Ad26.COV2.S vaccination and SARS-CoV-2 variants. Only in-frame clones appear in the TCRdb table, and some are missing; sequencing was by immunoSEQ multiplex PCR. The top ten clones hold 10% to 15% of a sample with a few hundred thousand clones, more than 80% of them seen once. Treatment of the sample: over 15 received Ad26.COV2.S at low or high dose, single or two shots; about 5 received placebo; per-sample allocation not given. After the first vaccine or placebo injection, samples were drawn on day 63. The specimen was peripheral blood, collected in a trial of Ad26.COV2.S vaccine versus placebo. The source of these receptors is a person aged 18 to 59 who received the Ad26.COV2.S COVID-19 vaccine or a placebo.

This chain links TRBV27 with TRBJ2-5; 9 nucleotides line up with TRBD1. Unmatched junction bases numbered 6, after V lost 6 bases and J lost 4 bases. Germline V gene sequence: CDR1 MNHEY, CDR2 SMNVEV (reference sequence). This CDR3 has 14 residues. In nucleotides, the CDR3 is TGTGCCAGCAGCCCGACAGGGGGGTCAGAGACCCAGTACTTC. It translates to CASSPTGGSETQYF.

The chain joins TRBV30 to TRBJ2-1; a weak D match, TRBD2 (6 bases). V dropped 8 bases and J dropped 5 bases, with 13 bases sitting between them. CDR3 size: 12 residues. CDR1 is GTSNPN and CDR2 is SVGIG in the germline V gene (reference sequence). CDR3 protein: CAEKGLHNEQFF. The CDR3 DNA sequence: TGTGCCGAAAAGGGACTTCACAATGAGCAGTTCTTC. The entire variable domain, with the rest obtained from reference TRBV30 and TRBJ2-1, is as follows: SQTIHQWPATLVQPVGSPLSLECTVEGTSNPNLYWYRQAAGRGLQLLFYSVGIGQISSEVPQNLSASRPQDRQFILSSKKLLLSDSGFYLCAEKGLHNEQFFGPGTRLTVL.

V gene TRBV2 combines with J gene TRBJ2-5; D remains ambiguous. The V and J ends lost 3 bases and 6 bases respectively, with 5 bases between them. The CDR3 is 11 residues long. From germline, CDR1 is SNHLY and CDR2 FYNNEI. The CDR3, as DNA: TGTGCCAGCAGTGATCTTAAGACCCAGTACTTC. Amino acid sequence: CASSDLKTQYF.

The chain carries TRBV29-1 and TRBJ2-4, with D perhaps TRBD1 or TRBD2 (5 bases each). The germline V gene encodes CDR1 SQVTM and CDR2 ANQGSEA. The CDR3 runs to 15 residues. The V gene lost 5 bases and the J gene lost 3 bases, with 17 bases spanning the gap. DNA for the CDR3: TGCAGCGTTTTGGACCTCTTTGGGGGCAAAAACATTCAGTACTTC. Its protein product is CSVLDLFGGKNIQYF. Looking up the rest from reference TRBV29-1 and TRBJ2-4 gives the full variable domain: SAVISQKPSRDICQRGTSLTIQCQVDSQVTMMFWYRQQPGQSLTLIATANQGSEATYESGFVIDKFPISRPNLTFSTLTVSNMSPEDSSIYLCSVLDLFGGKNIQYFGAGTRLSVL.

V usage is TRBV29-1 and J usage is TRBJ1-2; D is undetermined. This CDR3 region has 12 residues. The germline V gene encodes CDR1 SQVTM and CDR2 ANQGSEA. Trimming removed 0 bases from V and 4 bases from J, with 6 bases in between. The DNA for the CDR3 is TGCAGCGTTGAAGAGCCAGGCTATGGCTACACCTTC. Amino acids: CSVEEPGYGYTF.

The V and J genes are TRBV11-3 and TRBJ1-1; the match to TRBD1 covers 9 bases. The length of the CDR3 is 16 residues. Germline loops: CDR1 SGHNT, CDR2 YENEEA. Trimming at V came to 4 bases and at J to 3 bases, leaving 9 bases not matched to a gene. CDR3 in amino acids: CASSSGQGSMDTEAFF. CDR3 sequence (DNA): TGTGCCAGCAGCTCAGGACAGGGGTCTATGGACACTGAAGCTTTCTTT.

The CDR3 bases are TGTGCCAGCAGCGTAGCTGGGGGTGTCCGTGAAAAACTGTTTTTT. Protein: CASSVAGGVREKLFF. The chain recombines TRBV9 with TRBJ1-4; D is perhaps TRBD1 (5 bases). Germline values: CDR1 SGDLS, CDR2 YYNGEE. This CDR3 has 15 amino acids. With 0 bases removed from V and 7 bases from J, the gap between germline ends came to 13 bases.

The rearrangement uses TRBV5-1 and TRBJ1-1; TRBD1 aligns across 8 bases. V was clipped by 3 bases and J by 0 bases; unmatched bases: 1. This CDR3 spans 14 amino acids. The V gene's germline CDR1 is SGHRS and CDR2 YFSETQ. CDR3 DNA: TGCGCCAGCAGCTGGGGACAGGTGAACACTGAAGCTTTCTTT. It specifies CASSWGQVNTEAFF.

J is TRBJ2-7 and V is TRBV25-1; the match to TRBD2 covers 7 bases. Germline V gene sequence: CDR1 MGHDK, CDR2 SYGVNS. The length of the CDR3 is 16 residues. The ends lost 6 bases at V and 2 bases at J; junction bases unmatched: 13. The CDR3 loop reads CASSPREVARTYEQYF. DNA of the CDR3: TGTGCCAGCAGCCCTCGGGAGGTGGCCAGAACCTACGAGCAGTACTTC.

The chain uses TRBV3-1 (or the pseudogene TRBV3-2) and TRBJ2-7; D not certain. The germline V and J ends were trimmed by 0 bases and 4 bases, with 10 bases remaining between them. CDR1 and CDR2 from the germline V gene are LGHDT and YNNKEL (reference sequence). The CDR3 length is 14 residues. The chain's CDR3 is CASSQEFGDYEQYF. In DNA, the CDR3 is TGTGCCAGCAGCCAAGAATTTGGGGATTACGAGCAGTACTTC.

The rearrangement links TRBV5-8 to TRBJ2-7; perhaps D is TRBD1 or TRBD2 (5 bases each). This CDR3 region has 15 residues. CDR1 SGHTS and CDR2 YDEGEE come from the germline V gene. V lost 0 bases, J lost 4 bases, and 14 bases lay in between. The CDR3 DNA reads TGTGCCAGCAGCTTGGCCGGGACCGAGATTTACGAGCAGTACTTC. Protein sequence: CASSLAGTEIYEQYF.

This chain links TRBV24-1 with TRBJ2-7, with D possibly matching TRBD1 (6 bases). Germline CDR1 KGHDR, CDR2 SFDVKD. The CDR3 spans 15 residues. The V and J ends lost 2 bases and 1 base respectively, with 11 bases between them. CDR3 region: CATSDSTGSSYEQYF. The DNA for the CDR3 is TGTGCCACCAGTGATTCGACAGGATCGTCCTACGAGCAGTACTTC.

The chain couples TRBV7-3 to TRBJ2-3; the D gene is possibly TRBD1 (5 bases). CDR3 size: 16 residues. Trimming removed 5 bases at V and 1 base at J, with 16 bases between. The germline V gene encodes CDR1 SGHTA and CDR2 FQGTGA. CDR3 nucleotide sequence: TGTGCCAGCAGCACTCAGGGAAATTCCGGCACAGATACGCAGTATTTT. This sequence encodes CASSTQGNSGTDTQYF. The full variable domain, in which reference TRBV7-3 and TRBJ2-3 provide the parts outside the CDR3, is GAGVSQTPSNKVTEKGKYVELRCDPISGHTALYWYRQSLGQGPEFLIYFQGTGAADDSGLPNDRFFAVRPEGSVSTLKIQRTERGDSAVYLCASSTQGNSGTDTQYFGPGTRLTVL.

The rearrangement joins TRBV11-2 to TRBJ2-3; tentative D call: TRBD2 (6 bases). The CDR3 runs 15 residues. Trimming removed 3 bases at V and 0 bases at J, with 10 bases between. Germline assignment: CDR1 SGHAT and CDR2 FQNNGV. CDR3 in amino acids: CASSFTSMSTDTQYF. CDR3 coding DNA: TGTGCCAGCAGCTTTACTAGCATGAGCACAGATACGCAGTATTTT.

The chain employs TRBV10-3 and TRBJ1-1, with a weak D call TRBD1 (5 bases). The CDR3 spans 16 residues. V was cut by 2 bases and J by 5 bases, with 18 bases left in between. Looked up from germline, CDR1 is ENHRY and CDR2 is SYGVKD. CDR3 protein: CAISENWVGEYTEAFF. The CDR3 nucleotides read TGTGCCATCAGTGAGAACTGGGTAGGGGAATATACTGAAGCTTTCTTT.

The V and J genes are TRBV6-5 and TRBJ2-1; 9 nucleotides align to TRBD2. From germline, CDR1 is MNHEY and CDR2 SVGAGI. Germline trimming cut 5 bases from V and 15 bases from J; bases unmatched to any gene: 11. The CDR3 is 13 residues long. The CDR3 DNA follows: TGTGCCAGCAGTCCAGAGCCCGGGACTAGCCCGTTCTTC. Amino acid sequence: CASSPEPGTSPFF.

This rearrangement joins TRBV3-1 (or the pseudogene TRBV3-2) to TRBJ2-7, with D unclear. Per germline, CDR1 LGHDT and CDR2 YNNKEL (reference sequence). Trimming took 5 bases from V and 2 from J, leaving 10 bases between them. The CDR3 contains 13 residues. This chain's CDR3 is CASSRTATYEQYF. CDR3 nucleotides: TGTGCCAGCAGCAGGACGGCGACCTACGAGCAGTACTTC.

The chain employs TRBV2 and TRBJ1-2, with D perhaps TRBD1 (6 bases). The V gene lost 2 bases and the J gene lost 3 bases, with 10 bases spanning the gap. The CDR3 is 14 residues long. From germline, CDR1 is SNHLY and CDR2 FYNNEI. CDR3 residues: CASSETGFDYGYTF. The CDR3 DNA reads as TGTGCCAGCAGTGAAACAGGGTTTGACTATGGCTACACCTTC.

This clone came up a few times. This chain joins TRBV6-6 and TRBJ2-3; a weak D match, TRBD2 (5 bases). With 0 bases removed from V and 5 bases from J, the gap between germline ends came to 12 bases. This CDR3 comprises 15 residues. The germline gives CDR1 MNHNY, CDR2 SVGAGI (reference sequence). The CDR3 DNA follows: TGTGCCAGCAGTTACTCGGGAGACGGGGAAGATACGCAGTATTTT. It codes for CASSYSGDGEDTQYF.